This T cell receptor beta chain was sequenced during a study of blood T cell repertoires in COVID-19. Losses at the gene ends were 5 bases for V and 8 bases for J; bases not matched to a gene: 13. The CDR3 is 16 amino acids. The germline V gene encodes CDR1 SGHAT and CDR2 FQNNGV. The data were produced by immunoSEQ multiplex PCR, yet TCRdb's version contains in-frame clones alone and is incomplete. Of about 250,000 clones listed, 70% to 90% were seen once; the top ten hold roughly 16%. The rearrangement joins TRBV11-2 to TRBJ2-1; 9 bases are a match to TRBD1. Material: PBMCs or T cells enriched from blood (not recorded which). The sequence was collected from a man between 18 and 29 years old who had recovered from COVID-19. CDR3 in amino acids: CASSPMGQGIGHEQFF. DNA of the CDR3: TGTGCCAGCAGCCCTATGGGACAGGGAATAGGGCATGAGCAGTTCTTC.